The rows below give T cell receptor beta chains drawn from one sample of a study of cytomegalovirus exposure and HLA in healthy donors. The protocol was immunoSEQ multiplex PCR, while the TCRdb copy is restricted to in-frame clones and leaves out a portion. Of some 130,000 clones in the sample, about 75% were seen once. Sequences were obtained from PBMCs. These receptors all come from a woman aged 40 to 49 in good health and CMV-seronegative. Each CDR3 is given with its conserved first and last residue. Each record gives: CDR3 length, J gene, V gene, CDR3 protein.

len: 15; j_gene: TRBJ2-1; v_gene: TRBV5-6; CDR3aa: CASSKGGAGSNEQFF
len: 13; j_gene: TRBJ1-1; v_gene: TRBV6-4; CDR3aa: CASRREMNTEAFF
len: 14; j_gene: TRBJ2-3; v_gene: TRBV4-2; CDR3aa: CASSLSGTTDTQYF
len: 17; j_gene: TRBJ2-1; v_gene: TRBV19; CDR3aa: CASSIGSVSSSYNEQFF
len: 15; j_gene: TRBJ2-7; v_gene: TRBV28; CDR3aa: CASSSPTGLFYEQYF
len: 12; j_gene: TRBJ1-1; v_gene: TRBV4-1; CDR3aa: CASSQEKGEAFF
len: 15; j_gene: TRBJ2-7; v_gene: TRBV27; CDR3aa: CAVGRTSGSFYEQYF
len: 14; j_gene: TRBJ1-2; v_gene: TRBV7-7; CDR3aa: CASSLGAGGHGYTF
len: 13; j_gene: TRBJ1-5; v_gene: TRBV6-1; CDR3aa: CASRVQSPQPQHF
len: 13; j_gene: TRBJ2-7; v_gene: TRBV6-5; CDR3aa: CASSYREGYEQYF
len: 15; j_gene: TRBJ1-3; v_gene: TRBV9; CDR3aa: CASSVGPGGKNTIYF
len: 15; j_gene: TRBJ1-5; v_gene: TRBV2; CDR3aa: CASSEGQAWGAPQHF
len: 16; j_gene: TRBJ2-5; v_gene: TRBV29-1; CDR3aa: CSVERRVAGGQETQYF
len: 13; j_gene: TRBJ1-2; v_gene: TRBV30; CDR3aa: CAWSRDRPYGYTF
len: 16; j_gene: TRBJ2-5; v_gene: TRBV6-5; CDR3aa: CASSYPRTSGGETQYF
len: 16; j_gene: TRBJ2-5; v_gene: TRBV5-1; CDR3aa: CASSLAVTSAPETQYF
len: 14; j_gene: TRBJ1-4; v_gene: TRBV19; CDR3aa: CASLPRTTNEKLFF
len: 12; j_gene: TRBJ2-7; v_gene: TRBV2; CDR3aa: CASCPRGYEQYF
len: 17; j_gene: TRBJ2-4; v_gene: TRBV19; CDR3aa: CASSIGTGDSYKNIQYF
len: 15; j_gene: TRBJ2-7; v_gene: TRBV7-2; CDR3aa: CASSWTTGSSYEQYF
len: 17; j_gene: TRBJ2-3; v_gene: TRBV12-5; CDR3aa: CASGLVGRGAGTDTQYF
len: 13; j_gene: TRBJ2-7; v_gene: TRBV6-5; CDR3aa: CASRSKMDTPEYF
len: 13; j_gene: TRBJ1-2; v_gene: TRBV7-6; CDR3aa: CASSPWDLGGYTF
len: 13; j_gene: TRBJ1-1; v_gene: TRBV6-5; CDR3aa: CASTRSGDTEAFF
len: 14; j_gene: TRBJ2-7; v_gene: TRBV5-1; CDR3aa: CASSQTTASYEQYF
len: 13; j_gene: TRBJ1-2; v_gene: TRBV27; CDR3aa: CASSPRGVDGYTF
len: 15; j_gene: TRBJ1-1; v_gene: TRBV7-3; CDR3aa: CASSSHGRENTEAFF
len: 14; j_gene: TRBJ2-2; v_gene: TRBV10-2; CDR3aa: CASVRGPYTGELFF
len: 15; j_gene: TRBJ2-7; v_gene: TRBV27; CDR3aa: CASSHRGQGLYEQYF
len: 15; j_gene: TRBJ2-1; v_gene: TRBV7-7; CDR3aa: CASSYGLGGYNEQFF
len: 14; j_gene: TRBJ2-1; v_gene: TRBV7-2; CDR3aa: CASSGRLEPAEQFF
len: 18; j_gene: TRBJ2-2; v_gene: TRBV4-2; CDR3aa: CASSQDGGGRLTVEELFF
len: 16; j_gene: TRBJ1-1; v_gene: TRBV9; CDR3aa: CASSVEGGTRNTEAFF
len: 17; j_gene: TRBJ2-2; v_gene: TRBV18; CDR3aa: CASSPHPPLTGTGELFF
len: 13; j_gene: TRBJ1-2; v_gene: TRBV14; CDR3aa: CASSQVGVYGYTF
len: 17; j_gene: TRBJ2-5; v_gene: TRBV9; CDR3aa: CASSDGTSGGAGETQYF
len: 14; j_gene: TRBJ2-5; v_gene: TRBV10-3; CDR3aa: CAISEGRGQETQYF
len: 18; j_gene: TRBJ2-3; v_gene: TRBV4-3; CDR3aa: CASSQDLITSGYTDTQYF
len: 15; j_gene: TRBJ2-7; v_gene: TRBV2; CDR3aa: CASSLRPTGSYEQYF
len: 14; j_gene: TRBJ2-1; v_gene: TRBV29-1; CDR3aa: CSVADRSEWNEQFF
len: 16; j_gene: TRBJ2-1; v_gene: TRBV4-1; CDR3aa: CASSQDGRGGWNEQFF
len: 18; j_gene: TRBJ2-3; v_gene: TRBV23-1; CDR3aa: CASSQSKERGVITDTQYF
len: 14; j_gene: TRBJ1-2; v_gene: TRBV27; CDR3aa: CASSAEDRVYGYTF
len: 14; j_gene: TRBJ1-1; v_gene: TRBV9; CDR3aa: CASSTGGGLTEAFF
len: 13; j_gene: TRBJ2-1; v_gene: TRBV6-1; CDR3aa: CASEGTGGREQFF
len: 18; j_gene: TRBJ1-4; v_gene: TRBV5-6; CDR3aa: CASSLFWGGQASNEKLFF
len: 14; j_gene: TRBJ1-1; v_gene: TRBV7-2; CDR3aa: CASRWGGPGTEAFF